Presented here are 26 T cell receptor beta chains from one specimen sequenced in a study of CD4+ T cells in melanoma (dated by TCRdb to the early 2020s). The library was obtained by the immunoSEQ multiplex PCR assay. TCRdb re-hosts the immuneACCESS table, in-frame sequences only. Its copies lack some clones; in the studies checked, an unresolved V gene accounts for under half of them, and the cause for the rest is not known. The table for this sample lists about 18,000 clones; roughly 80% of them were counted only once. 5.1% of the sample lies in the top ten. The specimen sequenced was cells from a culture (not recorded whether cultured in vitro). The receptors here all came from a human donor with melanoma.

This chain uses TRBV23-1 with TRBJ2-7, with 7 bases identical to TRBD2. TRBV23-1 is designated an ORF whose function remains uncertain. The V gene end was trimmed by 4 bases and the J gene end by 5 bases; junction bases not matched to a gene: 14. The CDR3 covers 16 residues. CDR3 DNA sequence: TGCGCCAGCAGTCCCCCTGGGCAGCGGGGTCGGAACGAGCAGTACTTC. Translated, it gives CASSPPGQRGRNEQYF.

The V gene is TRBV5-4, the J gene TRBJ1-2; 7 bases align to TRBD1. With 3 bases clipped from V and 6 bases from J, the junction kept 8 bases outside the gene matches. This CDR3 comprises 14 residues. Germline assignment: CDR1 SGHNT and CDR2 YYREEE (reference sequence). The chain's CDR3 is CASSSRDSPHGYTF. The DNA for the CDR3 is TGTGCCAGCAGCTCTAGGGACAGCCCGCATGGCTACACCTTC.

The chain joins TRBV6-5 to TRBJ1-1; D ambiguous. The ends were cut back, 9 bases at V and 1 base at J, with 9 bases in the middle. The V gene's germline CDR1 is MNHEY and CDR2 SVGAGI. The CDR3 has 12 residues. The CDR3 is CASRRGNTEAFF. The CDR3 DNA is TGTGCCAGTCGTCGGGGGAACACTGAAGCTTTCTTT.

The CDR3 sequence is CASSAAGAHEQYF. CDR3 sequence (DNA): TGTGCCAGCAGTGCTGCGGGGGCACACGAGCAGTACTTC. The rearrangement joins TRBV6-1 to TRBJ2-7; D is perhaps TRBD2 (7 bases). Germline lookup yields CDR1 MNHNS and CDR2 SASEGT. This CDR3 region has 13 residues. V gave up 4 bases and J gave up 5 bases, with 12 bases separating them.

V is TRBV2 and J is TRBJ2-7; D is possibly TRBD2 (6 bases). The CDR3 is 13 residues long. Germline CDR1 reads SNHLY; CDR2 reads FYNNEI. The V end lost 11 bases, the J end lost 4 bases, and 18 bases lay between the germline ends. CDR3 amino acids: CAAGGQGRYEQYF. The CDR3 bases are TGTGCCGCCGGAGGGCAGGGCCGATACGAGCAGTACTTC.

V is TRBV19 and J is TRBJ1-3; D not resolved. The germline gives CDR1 LNHDA, CDR2 SQIVND (reference sequence). There are 14 residues in the CDR3. V was clipped by 5 bases and J by 4 bases, with 12 bases between them. CDR3 DNA sequence: TGTGCCAGTAGTCCCGTCGGTGCCGGAAACACCATATATTTT. It is translated as CASSPVGAGNTIYF.

The chain joins TRBV2 to TRBJ2-3; D call uncertain. Between the trimmed V and J ends, which lost 4 bases and 0 bases, there was a span of 11 bases. Germline lookup yields CDR1 SNHLY and CDR2 FYNNEI. The CDR3 loop spans 15 amino acids. The CDR3 here is CASSVSHLSTDTQYF. CDR3 coding DNA: TGTGCCAGCAGTGTCAGCCACCTTAGCACAGATACGCAGTATTTT.

The chain couples TRBV6-6 to TRBJ2-1; D gene uncertain. Trimming cost V 5 bases and J 5 bases, with 4 bases left between them. Germline V gene sequence: CDR1 MNHNY, CDR2 SVGAGI (reference sequence). The CDR3 is 11 residues long. CDR3 DNA: TGTGCCAGCAGTCTGAACAATGAGCAGTTCTTC. Amino acid sequence: CASSLNNEQFF.

The genes are TRBV27 and TRBJ1-5; 8 bases line up with TRBD1. CDR3 length: 14 amino acids. The ends lost 3 bases at V and 6 bases at J; junction bases unmatched: 4. The germline CDR1 and CDR2 sequences are MNHEY and SMNVEV (reference sequence). CDR3 residues: CASSFGTGGQPQHF. CDR3 nucleotide sequence: TGTGCCAGCAGTTTCGGGACAGGCGGTCAGCCCCAGCATTTT.

This clone was counted only a few times. The chain couples TRBV10-3 to TRBJ1-2; perhaps TRBD1 as D (5 bases). V lost 2 bases to trimming and J lost 6 bases, with 16 bases between them. The CDR3 contains 15 residues. Germline values: CDR1 ENHRY, CDR2 SYGVKD. This CDR3 is CAISERSMGGHGYTF. The CDR3 DNA sequence: TGTGCCATCAGTGAGCGGTCTATGGGGGGACATGGCTACACCTTC.

The chain couples TRBV6-1 to TRBJ1-5; D might be TRBD1 (5 bases). The V end lost 2 bases, the J end lost 7 bases, and 12 bases lay between the germline ends. CDR3 length: 14 residues. The germline CDR1 and CDR2 sequences are MNHNS and SASEGT. In DNA, the CDR3 is TGTGCCAGCAGTGAATGGGGGGGACGACAGCCCCAGCATTTT. Protein product: CASSEWGGRQPQHF.

V gene TRBV6-5 combines with J gene TRBJ1-1, with no clear D. The V gene lost 5 bases and the J gene lost 10 bases, with 17 bases spanning the gap. There are 13 residues in the CDR3. CDR1 and CDR2 (germline): MNHEY, SVGAGI. CDR3 coding DNA: TGTGCCAGCAGTCCCCGCCAAGTTCGTCCAGCTTTCTTT. It translates to CASSPRQVRPAFF.

The V and J genes are TRBV14 and TRBJ2-2; D gene uncertain. V lost 1 base, J lost 4 bases, and 4 bases lay in between. This CDR3 comprises 13 residues. The germline gives CDR1 SGHDN, CDR2 FVKESK. The CDR3 sequence: CASSQATTGELFF. The CDR3 nucleotides read TGTGCCAGCAGCCAAGCAACCACCGGGGAGCTGTTTTTT.

This rearrangement joins TRBV5-4 to TRBJ1-1, with no clear D. This CDR3 contains 13 residues. Germline-derived CDR1 and CDR2 are SGHNT and YYREEE (reference sequence). Between the trimmed V and J ends, which lost 4 bases and 11 bases, there was a span of 18 bases. For the CDR3, the DNA is TGTGCCAGCAGCCTCGAGAGTTTCGGAGGGGCTTTCTTT. This codes for CASSLESFGGAFF.

The rearrangement uses TRBV18 and TRBJ1-1, with D perhaps TRBD1 (5 bases). Germline-derived CDR1 and CDR2 are KGHSH and LQKENI. Trimming removed 5 bases from V and 1 base from J, with 17 bases in between. The CDR3 is 16 amino acids. The CDR3 region has the DNA TGTGCCAGCTCAGAGGTCGGGGGATCTCCGAACACTGAAGCTTTCTTT. This codes for CASSEVGGSPNTEAFF. The full variable domain, completed using reference TRBV18 and TRBJ1-1, is NAGVMQNPRHLVRRRGQEARLRCSPMKGHSHVYWYRQLPEEGLKFMVYLQKENIIDESGMPKERFSAEFPKEGPSILRIQQVVRGDSAAYFCASSEVGGSPNTEAFFGQGTRLTVV.

The chain combines TRBV29-1 with TRBJ2-3; 8 positions agree with TRBD2. The CDR3 runs 14 residues. V gave up 6 bases and J gave up 4 bases; unmatched junction bases: 9. Germline values: CDR1 SQVTM, CDR2 ANQGSEA. CDR3 loop: CSVADTGGPDTQYF. Here the CDR3 DNA reads TGCAGCGTCGCTGATACGGGGGGGCCAGATACGCAGTATTTT.

This clone turned up a few times. This chain connects TRBV5-1 to TRBJ2-7; D unclear. V was trimmed by 4 bases and J by 2 bases, leaving 16 bases between them. Germline values: CDR1 SGHRS, CDR2 YFSETQ. This CDR3 contains 15 residues. As DNA, the CDR3 is TGCGCCAGCAGCCCTGAATTGGGGATGACCTACGAGCAGTACTTC. Amino acid sequence: CASSPELGMTYEQYF.

The gene calls are TRBV4-2 and TRBJ2-5; TRBD2 is a possible D gene (6 bases). From germline, CDR1 is LGHNA and CDR2 YNFKEQ. V lost 3 bases and J lost 5, with 13 bases in between. This CDR3 is built from 14 residues. This CDR3 is CASSQRGSGETQYF. DNA of the CDR3: TGTGCCAGCAGCCAGCGGGGAAGTGGTGAGACCCAGTACTTC.

This clone was seen a few times. J is TRBJ1-4 and V is TRBV5-6; 8 bases agree with TRBD1. The CDR3 consists of 14 residues. CDR1 is SGHDT, CDR2 YYEEEE, per germline. Trimming took 5 bases from V and 7 from J; bases not matched to a gene: 7. CDR3 sequence reads: CASSSTGEGEKLFF. The DNA for the CDR3 is TGTGCCAGCAGTTCGACAGGGGAGGGTGAAAAACTGTTTTTT.

The gene calls are TRBV7-6 and TRBJ1-1, with D hard to call. Trimming pared 5 bases from V and 8 bases from J, leaving 18 bases between. Germline V gene data show CDR1 as SGHVS and CDR2 as FNYEAQ. This CDR3 spans 14 amino acids. CDR3 sequence: CASSQVGGRQEAFF. In nucleotides, the CDR3 is TGTGCCAGCAGCCAAGTAGGCGGACGGCAAGAAGCTTTCTTT.

The chain links TRBV7-6 to TRBJ2-3; D call uncertain. This CDR3 has 16 residues. The V gene's germline CDR1 is SGHVS and CDR2 FNYEAQ. Between the trimmed V and J ends, which lost 2 bases and 6 bases, there was a span of 18 bases. The CDR3: CASSLSMPAHGDTQYF. The DNA for the CDR3 is TGTGCCAGCAGCTTATCGATGCCAGCTCATGGGGATACGCAGTATTTT. The full variable domain, its missing parts supplied by reference TRBV7-6 and TRBJ2-3, is GAGVSQSPRYKVTKRGQDVALRCDPISGHVSLYWYRQALGQGPEFLTYFNYEAQQDKSGLPNDRFSAERPEGSISTLTIQRTEQRDSAMYRCASSLSMPAHGDTQYFGPGTRLTVL.

This chain links TRBV28 with TRBJ1-6; D remains ambiguous. V lost 1 base to trimming and J lost 8 bases, with 12 bases between them. Germline CDR1 MDHEN, CDR2 SYDVKM. The CDR3 runs 15 residues. The CDR3 DNA reads as TGTGCCAGCAGTTTATTAAATCAGCTGCATTCACCCCTCCACTTT. It codes for CASSLLNQLHSPLHF. Full variable domain (remainder filled in from reference TRBV28 and TRBJ1-6): DVKVTQSSRYLVKRTGEKVFLECVQDMDHENMFWYRQDPGLGLRLIYFSYDVKMKEKGDIPEGYSVSREKKERFSLILESASTNQTSMYLCASSLLNQLHSPLHFGNGTRLTVT.

This chain links TRBV7-8 with TRBJ2-5, with D possibly matching TRBD1 (7 bases). The V and J ends lost 1 base and 7 bases respectively, with 22 bases between them. The CDR3 covers 17 residues. Per the germline V gene, CDR1 is SGHVS and CDR2 is FQNEAQ. The DNA of the CDR3 is TGTGCCAGCAGCTTAGGAGGGGGCGGAGGGGGTCGGGGGACCCAGTACTTC. Protein product: CASSLGGGGGGRGTQYF.

The chain links TRBV7-8 to TRBJ2-6; possibly TRBD2 for D (6 bases). The CDR3 extends over 15 amino acids. Trimming shortened V by 6 bases and J by 1 base, and 10 bases separated the two germline ends. Per germline, CDR1 SGHVS and CDR2 FQNEAQ. CDR3 loop: CASSPGGSGANVLTF. DNA for the CDR3: TGTGCCAGCAGTCCCGGGGGTTCTGGGGCCAACGTCCTGACTTTC. Variable domain in full (rest from reference TRBV7-8 and TRBJ2-6): GAGVSQSPRYKVAKRGQDVALRCDPISGHVSLFWYQQALGQGPEFLTYFQNEAQLDKSGLPSDRFFAERPEGSVSTLKIQRTQQEDSAVYLCASSPGGSGANVLTFGAGSRLTVL.

The J gene is TRBJ2-3, the V gene TRBV2, with D possibly being TRBD1 (5 bases). CDR3 size: 14 residues. The V gene lost 8 bases and the J gene lost 1 base, with 13 bases spanning the gap. Germline V lookup: CDR1 SNHLY, CDR2 FYNNEI. The CDR3 protein is CASAGQPGTDTQYF. As DNA, the CDR3 is TGTGCCAGCGCTGGACAACCCGGCACAGATACGCAGTATTTT.

The chain recombines TRBV10-3 with TRBJ1-5, with D maybe TRBD1 (5 bases). Germline CDR1 and CDR2: ENHRY and SYGVKD. Deletions cut 3 bases from V and 7 bases from J, with 13 bases between. This CDR3 has 14 amino acids. For the CDR3, the DNA is TGTGCCATCAGTGATGAGGGGACTGTCCAGCCCCAGCATTTT. Translation: CAISDEGTVQPQHF.